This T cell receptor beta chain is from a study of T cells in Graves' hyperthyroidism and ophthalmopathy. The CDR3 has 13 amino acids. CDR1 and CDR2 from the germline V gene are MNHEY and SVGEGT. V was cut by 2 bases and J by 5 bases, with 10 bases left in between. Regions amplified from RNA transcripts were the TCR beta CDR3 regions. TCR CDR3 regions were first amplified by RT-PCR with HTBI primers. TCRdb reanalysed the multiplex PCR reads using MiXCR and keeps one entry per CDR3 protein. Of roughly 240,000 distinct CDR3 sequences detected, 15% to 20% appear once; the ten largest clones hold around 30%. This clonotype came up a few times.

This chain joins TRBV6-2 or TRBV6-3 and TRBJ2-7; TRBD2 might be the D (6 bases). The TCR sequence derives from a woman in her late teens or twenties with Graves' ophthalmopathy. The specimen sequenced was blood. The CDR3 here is CASSYGGGNEQYF. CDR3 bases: TGTGCCAGCAGTTACGGGGGAGGCAACGAGCAGTACTTC.